These 18 T cell receptor beta chains came from one sample sequenced in a study of cytomegalovirus exposure and HLA in healthy donors. 13 Jbeta primers and 60 Vbeta primers were used for the PCR. The protocol was immunoSEQ multiplex PCR, while the TCRdb copy is restricted to in-frame clones and leaves out a portion. The sample holds about 110,000 clones; approximately 83% are singletons and the top ten take around 1.9%. Material: PBMCs. The receptors shown here come from a man aged 40-50 years in good health and CMV-seronegative.

The gene calls are TRBV28 and TRBJ2-1; 12 bases match TRBD2. V lost 7 bases to trimming and J lost 7 bases; unmatched junction nucleotides: 8. The CDR3 is 15 residues long. Germline V gene sequence: CDR1 MDHEN, CDR2 SYDVKM. The CDR3 region has the DNA TGTGCCAGCATCCTCCTAGCGGGGGGGAGTAATGAGCAGTTCTTC. Protein product: CASILLAGGSNEQFF.

The rearrangement joins TRBV5-1 to TRBJ2-7; D perhaps matches TRBD1 (5 bases). The CDR3 runs to 13 residues. CDR1 SGHRS and CDR2 YFSETQ come from the germline V gene. V lost 4 bases and J 5 bases, leaving 13 bases between the germline ends. The CDR3 loop reads CASSLEQEHEQYF. The CDR3 DNA follows: TGCGCCAGCAGCCTGGAACAGGAACACGAGCAGTACTTC.

V usage is TRBV6-5 and J usage is TRBJ1-6; D unresolved. This CDR3 has 16 amino acids. V lost 0 bases and J 0 bases, leaving 6 bases between the germline ends. From germline, CDR1 is MNHEY and CDR2 SVGAGI. This chain's CDR3 is CASSYSQASYNSPLHF. The CDR3 coding sequence is TGTGCCAGCAGTTACTCGCAGGCCTCCTATAATTCACCCCTCCACTTT.

J is TRBJ2-1 and V is TRBV2; 9 nucleotides align to TRBD2. Germline CDR1 and CDR2: SNHLY and FYNNEI. Unmatched junction bases numbered 13, after V lost 2 bases and J lost 2 bases. This CDR3 comprises 19 residues. The CDR3 nucleotides are TGTGCCAGCAGTGAACAGCGGGGGGCGGGGCTGGGGCCCTACAATGAGCAGTTCTTC. Encoded protein: CASSEQRGAGLGPYNEQFF.

The chain combines TRBV6-6 with TRBJ1-1; a possible D gene is TRBD1 (6 bases). Germline V lookup: CDR1 MNHNY, CDR2 SVGAGI (reference sequence). CDR3 length: 14 amino acids. The ends were cut back, 5 bases at V and 4 bases at J, with 14 bases in the middle. As DNA, the CDR3 is TGTGCCAGCAGTCCCTGGGGGGGGCGCACTGAAGCTTTCTTT. Its translation: CASSPWGGRTEAFF.

V usage is TRBV5-1 and J usage is TRBJ1-2, with D possibly matching TRBD1 (6 bases). This CDR3 comprises 14 residues. The V gene's germline CDR1 is SGHRS and CDR2 YFSETQ. Trimming pared 1 base from V and 5 bases from J, leaving 12 bases between. This CDR3 is CASSLRGADYGYTF. The CDR3 coding sequence is TGCGCCAGCAGCTTGCGGGGGGCGGATTATGGCTACACCTTC.

The chain recombines TRBV5-6 with TRBJ1-5, with 8 bases fitting TRBD1. Germline CDR1 and CDR2: SGHDT and YYEEEE. The V segment lost 3 bases and the J segment 8 bases; nucleotides outside the gene matches: 7. This CDR3 has 14 amino acids. The CDR3 reads CASSSTGGGEPQHF. The CDR3, as DNA: TGTGCCAGCAGCTCAACAGGGGGTGGGGAGCCCCAGCATTTT.

This chain uses TRBV6-1 with TRBJ1-2; 8 bases are shared with TRBD1. V trimming: 1 base; J trimming: 13 bases; junction bases outside the gene matches: 11. The CDR3 is 14 residues long. Germline CDR1 reads MNHNS; CDR2 reads SASEGT. CDR3 residues: CASSEVGTGRTSTF. In nucleotides, the CDR3 is TGTGCCAGCAGTGAAGTTGGGACAGGCCGAACCAGCACCTTC.

This chain connects TRBV10-3 to TRBJ1-2; D is ambiguous. V lost 0 bases and J 9 bases, leaving 8 bases between the germline ends. The CDR3 is made up of 12 amino acids. Germline loops: CDR1 ENHRY, CDR2 SYGVKD. CDR3 nucleotide sequence: TGTGCCATCAGTGAGTCGCGGGGAAGCTACACCTTC. Protein: CAISESRGSYTF.

This clone has a single count. V usage is TRBV30 and J usage is TRBJ2-7, with D possibly matching TRBD1 (6 bases). The V gene's germline CDR1 is GTSNPN and CDR2 SVGIG (reference sequence). This CDR3 comprises 11 residues. Trimming removed 2 bases at V and 7 bases at J, with 9 bases between. The CDR3 here is CAWSPDREQYF. CDR3 bases: TGTGCCTGGAGTCCCGACAGGGAGCAGTACTTC.

J is TRBJ1-6 and V is TRBV10-3; D is unresolved. V was clipped by 6 bases and J by 6 bases, with 12 bases between them. From germline, CDR1 is ENHRY and CDR2 SYGVKD. The CDR3 extends over 14 amino acids. CDR3 bases: TGTGCCATCAGCCCCGGAGTGGTTAATTCACCCCTCCACTTT. Amino acid sequence: CAISPGVVNSPLHF.

This chain uses TRBV13 with TRBJ1-1; 10 bases agree with TRBD1. This CDR3 has 13 amino acids. Unmatched junction bases numbered 5, after V lost 5 bases and J lost 8 bases. Germline V gene data show CDR1 as PRHDT and CDR2 as FYEKMQ (reference sequence). The CDR3 bases are TGTGCCAGCAGCGTAGAGGACAGGGGGGAAGCTTTCTTT. As protein: CASSVEDRGEAFF. The variable domain in full, with the rest retrieved from reference TRBV13 and TRBJ1-1, is AAGVIQSPRHLIKEKRETATLKCYPIPRHDTVYWYQQGPGQDPQFLISFYEKMQSDKGSIPDRFSAQQFSDYHSELNMSSLELGDSALYFCASSVEDRGEAFFGQGTRLTVV.

The CDR3 sequence: CAWSPKETQYF. The CDR3 DNA sequence: TGTGCCTGGAGTCCAAAAGAGACCCAGTACTTC. J is TRBJ2-5 and V is TRBV30; D is ambiguous. The CDR3 runs to 11 residues. V lost 2 bases, J lost 3 bases, and 4 bases lay in between. Germline V gene data show CDR1 as GTSNPN and CDR2 as SVGIG (reference sequence).

The chain uses TRBV27 and TRBJ1-5, with 7 positions matching TRBD1. Per the germline V gene, CDR1 is MNHEY and CDR2 is SMNVEV (reference sequence). V trimming: 5 bases; J trimming: 0 bases; junction bases outside the gene matches: 4. The length of the CDR3 is 15 residues. CDR3 in amino acids: CASSPDRVSNQPQHF. In DNA, the CDR3 is TGTGCCAGCAGTCCAGACAGGGTTAGCAATCAGCCCCAGCATTTT.

This sequence joins TRBV19 and TRBJ1-2; D is unresolved. The germline V gene has CDR1 LNHDA and CDR2 SQIVND (reference sequence). This CDR3 has 14 amino acids. V lost 3 bases to trimming and J lost 0 bases, with 8 bases between them. The CDR3 coding sequence is TGTGCCAGTAGTATTGGCACAACTAACTATGGCTACACCTTC. This sequence encodes CASSIGTTNYGYTF.

This clone turned up a few times. The rearrangement joins TRBV18 to TRBJ2-7; D perhaps matches TRBD1 (6 bases). Trimming cost V 1 base and J 2 bases, with 15 bases left between them. Looked up from germline, CDR1 is KGHSH and CDR2 is LQKENI. This CDR3 spans 16 amino acids. Here the CDR3 reads CASSPHHPGQPYEQYF. The CDR3 bases are TGTGCCAGCTCACCACATCACCCCGGACAGCCCTACGAGCAGTACTTC.

The chain recombines TRBV5-4 with TRBJ2-7, with 8 bases fitting TRBD2. The germline V gene has CDR1 SGHNT and CDR2 YYREEE (reference sequence). There are 14 residues in the CDR3. The V segment lost 3 bases and the J segment 2 bases; nucleotides outside the gene matches: 4. The CDR3 DNA reads TGTGCCAGCAGCTATACGGGGGGGGCCTACGAGCAGTACTTC. Translation: CASSYTGGAYEQYF.

J is TRBJ2-7 and V is TRBV7-2; 9 nucleotides line up with TRBD2. The germline V gene encodes CDR1 SGHTA and CDR2 FQGNSA. CDR3 length equals 18 residues. V shed 5 bases, J shed 0 bases, and the junction held 14 bases outside the gene matches. The CDR3 loop is CASSLRPSGAIVSYEQYF. The CDR3 nucleotides read TGTGCCAGCAGCCTGCGCCCTAGCGGGGCCATCGTCTCCTACGAGCAGTACTTC.